The 14 T cell receptor beta chains in this list originate from one sample, sequenced in a study of shared clonotypes between healthy human individuals. Generated by immunoSEQ multiplex PCR, the TCRdb table keeps only in-frame clones and is missing some. The table records some 2.1 million clones, 93% of them present only once. CD45RO-negative CD8 cells positively selected for CCR7 made up the naive population, which excluded terminally differentiated effector memory CD45RA+ cells. The sequenced sample consisted of naive CD8+ T cells from PBMCs. All receptors come from a man between 18 and 29 years old in good health. Some clones in this sample may be carry-over from other donors' samples.

The genes are TRBV4-3 and TRBJ1-2; the D gene is possibly TRBD1 (6 bases). Germline V lookup: CDR1 LGHNA, CDR2 YSLEER. The length of the CDR3 is 14 residues. V lost 1 base and J lost 4, with 10 bases in between. CDR3 in DNA: TGCGCCAGCAGCCAAGTCGAGGGGGGCTATGGCTACACCTTC. Encoded protein: CASSQVEGGYGYTF.

Regarding this clone: Distinct nucleotide sequences in the sample also encode this CDR3. The chain joins TRBV9 to TRBJ1-3, with D possibly being TRBD1 (5 bases). Germline CDR1 and CDR2: SGDLS and YYNGEE. This CDR3 spans 14 amino acids. V was trimmed by 0 bases and J by 4 bases, leaving 8 bases between them. For the CDR3, the DNA is TGTGCCAGCAGCGTAGCAGGGACGGGAAACACCATATATTTT. Its translation is CASSVAGTGNTIYF.

This CDR3 is CASSLGGSPTYNEQFF. The CDR3 coding sequence is TGCGCCAGCAGCTTGGGAGGGAGCCCCACCTACAATGAGCAGTTCTTC. This chain links TRBV5-1 with TRBJ2-1; D is possibly TRBD2 (5 bases). V was trimmed by 0 bases and J by 2 bases, leaving 12 bases between them. The CDR3 runs to 16 residues. From germline, CDR1 is SGHRS and CDR2 YFSETQ.

This clone was detected only once. The V call is TRBV7-9, the J call TRBJ2-7; tentative D call: TRBD1 (5 bases). Germline V gives CDR1 SEHNR, CDR2 FQNEAQ (reference sequence). The CDR3 is 15 residues long. Trimming stripped 4 bases from V and 3 bases from J, with 16 bases between. The CDR3 bases are TGTGCCAGCAGCTGGGATGGGGCACCGAACTACGAGCAGTACTTC. This codes for CASSWDGAPNYEQYF.

The chain employs TRBV10-2 and TRBJ2-7; D assignment may be TRBD1 or TRBD2 (6 bases each). V was cut by 4 bases and J by 0 bases, with 13 bases left in between. The CDR3 is 15 residues long. CDR1 and CDR2 (germline): WSHSY, SAAADI. The CDR3 DNA sequence: TGCGCCAGCAGTGTTGGCAGGGGACTCTCCTACGAGCAGTACTTC. Translating it yields CASSVGRGLSYEQYF.

This chain connects TRBV7-3 to TRBJ2-1; TRBD2 agrees at 8 bases. CDR1 is SGHTA and CDR2 is FQGTGA in the germline V gene. The trim removed 5 bases at V and 0 bases at J, leaving 6 bases unmatched. CDR3 length: 16 residues. The CDR3, as DNA: TGTGCCAGCAGCCTGGTCGGGGGGGACTCCTACAATGAGCAGTTCTTC. Encoded protein: CASSLVGGDSYNEQFF.

In its sample, this clone was seen once. The chain carries TRBV9 and TRBJ2-1, with D unclear. CDR3 length equals 14 residues. CDR1 is SGDLS and CDR2 is YYNGEE in the germline V gene. Trimming removed 1 base at V and 1 base at J, with 6 bases between. The CDR3 region is CASSVYSSYNEQFF. CDR3 sequence (DNA): TGTGCCAGCAGCGTATACAGTTCCTACAATGAGCAGTTCTTC. Combining the CDR3 with reference TRBV9 and TRBJ2-1 gives the whole variable domain DSGVTQTPKHLITATGQRVTLRCSPRSGDLSVYWYQQSLDQGLQFLIQYYNGEERAKGNILERFSAQQFPDLHSELNLSSLELGDSALYFCASSVYSSYNEQFFGPGTRLTVL.

The chain has TRBV14 and TRBJ2-7; D ambiguous. Germline V CDR1 and CDR2: SGHDN, FVKESK. This CDR3 is 15 amino acids long. Trimming cost V 4 bases and J 3 bases, with 16 bases left between them. The CDR3 nucleotides read TGTGCCAGCAGCCCCTTGGCAGAGCCGAACTACGAGCAGTACTTC. Protein product: CASSPLAEPNYEQYF.

The V gene is TRBV4-1, the J gene TRBJ1-1, with TRBD1 matching over 7 bases. Germline CDR1 MGHRA, CDR2 YSYEKL. V was clipped by 1 base and J by 5 bases; unmatched bases: 7. The CDR3 consists of 15 residues. CDR3 DNA: TGCGCCAGCAGCCAAGGTGCAGGGGGGCGGACTGAAGCTTTCTTT. It codes for CASSQGAGGRTEAFF.

Details on this clone: The same CDR3 arises from other DNA sequences in this sample as well. This sequence joins TRBV9 and TRBJ2-7, with unresolved D. Germline V gene lookup returns CDR1 SGDLS and CDR2 YYNGEE. Trimming removed 0 bases from V and 0 bases from J, with 10 bases in between. The CDR3 totals 15 residues. The CDR3 bases are TGTGCCAGCAGCGTAGGACGGCTGGGCTCCTACGAGCAGTACTTC. This sequence encodes CASSVGRLGSYEQYF.

CDR3 DNA: TGTGCCAGCAGCTTGAGACCAGGGTTCGGAAACACCATATATTTT. Translation: CASSLRPGFGNTIYF. The chain joins TRBV5-4 to TRBJ1-3, with a weak D call TRBD1 (5 bases). In germline, CDR1 is SGHNT, CDR2 YYREEE (reference sequence). This CDR3 region has 15 residues. V was shortened by 1 base and J by 4 bases, with 12 bases between the two germline ends.

This chain links TRBV6-5 with TRBJ2-7; D is unclear. V was pared by 4 bases and J by 3 bases, with 16 bases between. The CDR3 is made up of 15 amino acids. CDR1 and CDR2 from the germline V gene are MNHEY and SVGAGI. The CDR3 DNA follows: TGTGCCAGCAGTTGCTCGCGGCTCCTCCTCTACGAGCAGTACTTC. Translation gives CASSCSRLLLYEQYF.

The J gene is TRBJ2-1, the V gene TRBV2, with 14 bases matching TRBD2. The CDR3 contains 13 residues. V gave up 8 bases and J gave up 8 bases; unmatched junction bases: 2. The germline CDR1 and CDR2 sequences are SNHLY and FYNNEI. The CDR3 nucleotides are TGTGCCAGCGGGACTAGCGGGAGTCATGAGCAGTTCTTC. The encoded protein is CASGTSGSHEQFF.

J is TRBJ1-1 and V is TRBV30; D remains unclear. The ends were cut back, 8 bases at V and 0 bases at J, with 19 bases in the middle. The CDR3 has 15 amino acids. Germline V gives CDR1 GTSNPN, CDR2 SVGIG (reference sequence). The CDR3 region is CAGKGKKGMNTEAFF. CDR3 nucleotide sequence: TGTGCCGGCAAAGGAAAGAAAGGCATGAACACTGAAGCTTTCTTT.